The next 16 T cell receptor beta chains were all read from a single sample in a study of T-cell memory formation after mild COVID-19. TCRdb itself ran the 5' RACE reads through MiXCR, one entry per CDR3 protein. This table has 350,000 or so distinct CDR3 sequences, about 20% appearing once. The sequencing input was PBMCs or a T cell subset sorted from them (not recorded which). Receptor source: a man between 18 and 29 years old who had mild COVID-19 (a few samples of this study predate the infection). Cell type and time point are not known.

This CDR3 reads CASSKLRAAYEQYV. The CDR3 DNA sequence: TGTGCCAGCAGCAAATTGAGGGCCGCCTACGAGCAGTACGTC. The chain carries TRBV21-1 and TRBJ2-7; the D call in the table, TRBD2, was not verified against the DNA. TRBV21-1 is a pseudogene. The length of the CDR3 is 14 residues.

In this sample, this clonotype turned up a few times. This chain joins TRBV4-3 and TRBJ2-7; 7 bases map to TRBD1. Per germline, CDR1 LGHNA and CDR2 YSLEER. Germline trimming cut 0 bases from V and 5 bases from J; bases unmatched to any gene: 10. The CDR3 covers 16 residues. The CDR3 coding sequence is TGCGCCAGCAGCCAAGATTCGACAGGGAATCCCCACGAGCAGTACTTC. As protein: CASSQDSTGNPHEQYF.

The DNA of the CDR3 is TGTGCCAGCAGCTCCTACAGGGATTCCTACGAGCAGTACTTC. This codes for CASSSYRDSYEQYF. The chain carries TRBV7-9 and TRBJ2-7; D may be TRBD1 (6 bases). V dropped 4 bases and J dropped 1 base, with 11 bases sitting between them. This CDR3 contains 14 residues. Germline V gives CDR1 SEHNR, CDR2 FQNEAQ (reference sequence). Based on the CDR3 plus reference TRBV7-9 and TRBJ2-7, the full variable domain is DTGVSQNPRHKITKRGQNVTFRCDPISEHNRLYWYRQTLGQGPEFLTYFQNEAQLEKSRLLSDRFSAERPKGSFSTLEIQRTEQGDSAMYLCASSSYRDSYEQYFGPGTRLTVT.

This chain uses TRBV5-1 with TRBJ2-3; 8 bases map to TRBD1. This CDR3 region has 15 residues. Losses at the gene ends were 4 bases for V and 3 bases for J; bases not matched to a gene: 7. Germline loops: CDR1 SGHRS, CDR2 YFSETQ. The CDR3 DNA reads as TGCGCCAGCAGCGACAGGGGAATTAGAACAGATACGCAGTATTTT. Amino acid sequence: CASSDRGIRTDTQYF.

The rearrangement joins TRBV4-3 to TRBJ1-2, with D uncertain. V dropped 0 bases and J dropped 4 bases, with 9 bases sitting between them. This CDR3 is built from 14 residues. CDR1 LGHNA and CDR2 YSLEER come from the germline V gene. CDR3 DNA sequence: TGCGCCAGCAGCCAAGAGCTTAGAAGCTATGGCTACACCTTC. It is translated as CASSQELRSYGYTF.

This clonotype appeared a few times. The V gene is TRBV19, the J gene TRBJ2-1, with TRBD1 identical over 7 bases. The CDR3 has 15 amino acids. V dropped 5 bases and J dropped 8; count of bases not matched to a gene: 12. CDR1 is LNHDA, CDR2 SQIVND, per germline (reference sequence). CDR3 nucleotides: TGTGCCAGTAGTCCTTCCCCGGGACAGCTCGATGAGCAGTTCTTC. Its translation is CASSPSPGQLDEQFF.

V gene TRBV7-2 combines with J gene TRBJ1-2; a weak D match, TRBD1 (6 bases). Trimming took 8 bases from V and 5 from J, leaving 21 bases between them. Germline CDR1 reads SGHTA; CDR2 reads FQGNSA. The CDR3 runs 15 residues. The CDR3 sequence is CASLPATLQGYGYTF. As DNA, the CDR3 is TGTGCCAGCCTCCCCGCAACTCTACAGGGATATGGCTACACCTTC.

The gene calls are TRBV20-1 and TRBJ2-7; D might be TRBD2 (6 bases). The germline CDR1 and CDR2 sequences are DFQATT and SNEGSKA (reference sequence). V lost 0 bases, J lost 4 bases, and 7 bases lay in between. This CDR3 comprises 12 residues. This CDR3 is CSARDGGYEQYF. The DNA for the CDR3 is TGCAGTGCTAGAGATGGGGGGTACGAGCAGTACTTC.

The sample holds a few counts of this clonotype. Here the CDR3 DNA reads TGCGCCAGCAGCGACGGGACAGACGGGAGAGAGCAGTACTTC. As protein: CASSDGTDGREQYF. The chain couples TRBV5-1 to TRBJ2-7, with D perhaps TRBD1 (7 bases). V was clipped by 4 bases and J by 7 bases, with 18 bases between them. Germline lookup yields CDR1 SGHRS and CDR2 YFSETQ. The CDR3 is 14 amino acids.

The V gene is TRBV7-9, the J gene TRBJ2-5; 7 bases are a match to TRBD2. The CDR3 spans 15 residues. After removal of 1 base from V and 5 bases from J, the junction contained 7 bases not matched to a gene. CDR1 is SEHNR, CDR2 FQNEAQ, per germline (reference sequence). CDR3 protein: CASSLVPHGRETQYF. CDR3 nucleotides: TGTGCCAGCAGCTTAGTCCCTCACGGGAGGGAGACCCAGTACTTC.

The chain uses TRBV6-5 and TRBJ1-2, with D unresolved. Germline lookup yields CDR1 MNHEY and CDR2 SVGAGI. The V gene lost 0 bases and the J gene lost 6 bases, with 14 bases spanning the gap. CDR3 length: 15 amino acids. CDR3 region: CASSYSGRISHGYTF. CDR3 nucleotides: TGTGCCAGCAGTTACTCTGGCAGAATCTCTCATGGCTACACCTTC.

This chain joins TRBV21-1 and TRBJ2-3; TRBD2 is the table's D call and was not checked against the DNA. TRBV21-1 constitutes a pseudogene. The CDR3 consists of 18 residues. This chain's CDR3 is CASSRCLAGDAITDTQYF. The CDR3 DNA is TGTGCCAGCAGCAGGTGCCTAGCGGGGGATGCTATCACAGATACGCAGTATTTT.

This clonotype was seen a few times. The chain is built from TRBV10-3 and TRBJ1-1; the D gene is possibly TRBD1 (6 bases). Germline CDR1 reads ENHRY; CDR2 reads SYGVKD. CDR3 size: 16 residues. V was clipped by 2 bases and J by 1 base, with 14 bases between them. The CDR3 DNA reads as TGTGCCATCAGTGAGGGTCCAGGGGTACGGAACACTGAAGCTTTCTTT. Translated: CAISEGPGVRNTEAFF.

In this sample, this clonotype turned up a few times. The chain is built from TRBV2 and TRBJ1-1; maybe TRBD1 (5 bases). Germline values: CDR1 SNHLY, CDR2 FYNNEI. The CDR3 runs 14 residues. V gave up 6 bases and J gave up 2 bases, with 13 bases separating them. CDR3 residues: CASSPGHFNTEAFF. Written as DNA, the CDR3 is TGTGCCAGCAGCCCCGGACACTTTAACACTGAAGCTTTCTTT.

V gene TRBV7-9 combines with J gene TRBJ2-6; D gene ambiguous. The CDR3 is 12 amino acids. V was cut by 5 bases and J by 5 bases, with 4 bases left in between. Germline assignment: CDR1 SEHNR and CDR2 FQNEAQ (reference sequence). The chain's CDR3 is CASSPRANVLTF. The CDR3 nucleotides are TGTGCCAGCAGCCCGAGGGCCAACGTCCTGACTTTC.

V and J are TRBV5-1 and TRBJ2-7; D call uncertain. V was pared by 3 bases and J by 3 bases, with 16 bases between. The CDR3 has 15 amino acids. Germline loops: CDR1 SGHRS, CDR2 YFSETQ. The CDR3 DNA sequence: TGCGCCAGCAGCTCCGGAGACCCTACCCACTACGAGCAGTACTTC. It encodes CASSSGDPTHYEQYF.